The subject of this entry is one T cell receptor beta chain. As yet, its antigen is unknown. This record comes from a study of T cell responses to AZD1222 COVID-19 vaccine. Findings of the study overall: Repertoires were obtained solely post-peak T cell response. Nearly half of unique spike-specific TCRs reportedly avoided B.1.351 and B.1.1.7 mutated regions. The donors showed a predominance of white British ancestry and of females, with possible underestimation of clonal diversity.

This CDR3 is 18 amino acids long. Looked up from germline, CDR1 is SGHKS and CDR2 is YYEKEE (reference sequence). With 0 bases removed from V and 2 bases from J, the gap between germline ends came to 18 bases. Measured with immunoSEQ multiplex PCR; TCRdb has only the in-frame clones, and not every one. This sample yields about 180,000 clones, of which 88% are seen a single time; about 9.9% belongs to the top ten. Pooling of second doses given at about 4 or about 12 weeks was done. This receptor was taken from an adult who received the AZD1222 COVID-19 vaccine. The chain uses TRBV5-5 and TRBJ1-5, with a tentative D call TRBD1 (6 bases). This material consisted of peripheral blood, taken 28 days after the second AZD1222 dose. CDR3: CASSLEGAGGLGNQPQHF. The CDR3 nucleotides read TGTGCCAGCAGCTTGGAGGGTGCCGGGGGGCTGGGCAATCAGCCCCAGCATTTT.